Below are 32 T cell receptor beta chains sequenced from a single sample in a study of T cell changes during pregnancy in multiple sclerosis. Libraries were prepared by immunoSEQ multiplex PCR; TCRdb keeps only in-frame clonotypes and omits some of them. The data show 55,000 to 70,000 clones, 93% seen once. The sequences come from peripheral blood, collected after pregnancy. Every receptor here comes from a female donor with multiple sclerosis, enrolled in a pregnancy study.

The rearrangement links TRBV7-9 to TRBJ2-2; TRBD2 is a possible D gene (5 bases). The CDR3 is 15 residues long. Deletions cut 3 bases from V and 2 bases from J, with 10 bases between. Germline V lookup: CDR1 SEHNR, CDR2 FQNEAQ (reference sequence). Written as DNA, the CDR3 is TGTGCCAGCAGCTTCGACGGGATCAACACCGGGGAGCTGTTTTTT. This translates into CASSFDGINTGELFF.

V gene TRBV27 combines with J gene TRBJ1-4; 9 bases line up with TRBD1. V was pared by 6 bases and J by 8 bases, with 4 bases of the junction left unmatched. The CDR3 contains 13 residues. CDR1 is MNHEY, CDR2 SMNVEV, per germline (reference sequence). The DNA of the CDR3 is TGTGCCAGCAGGTTCACAGGGGGCGAAAAACTGTTTTTT. Translation: CASRFTGGEKLFF. Filled out from reference TRBV27 and TRBJ1-4, the complete variable domain reads EAQVTQNPRYLITVTGKKLTVTCSQNMNHEYMSWYRQDPGLGLRQIYYSMNVEVTDKGDVPEGYKVSRKEKRNFPLILESPSPNQTSLYFCASRFTGGEKLFFGSGTQLSVL.

V is TRBV19 and J is TRBJ1-5; D is unresolved. The V end was cut by 3 bases, the J end by 2 bases, with 8 bases between. CDR3 length: 14 amino acids. Germline loops: CDR1 LNHDA, CDR2 SQIVND (reference sequence). Here the CDR3 reads CASSIFIGNQPQHF. Here the CDR3 DNA reads TGTGCCAGTAGTATCTTTATAGGCAATCAGCCCCAGCATTTT.

This chain links TRBV12-1 with TRBJ2-5; the D call of TRBD2 is as the table states it, not checked on the DNA. TRBV12-1 is a recognized pseudogene. CDR3 length: 14 amino acids. The CDR3 sequence is CASSIWTSQETQYF. In DNA, the CDR3 is TGTGCCAGCAGTATTTGGACTAGCCAGGAGACCCAGTACTTC.

V and J are TRBV7-9 and TRBJ1-3, with D possibly being TRBD1 (6 bases). The V gene's germline CDR1 is SEHNR and CDR2 FQNEAQ (reference sequence). CDR3 length: 15 amino acids. V was cut by 5 bases and J by 3 bases, with 14 bases left in between. For the CDR3, the DNA is TGTGCCAGCAGCCCTCAGGGGCCATTTGGAAACACCATATATTTT. Translating it yields CASSPQGPFGNTIYF.

The CDR3 nucleotides are TGCGCCAGCAGCCAAGAGAAAAGGGAGGGACTTATGACCTCCTACGAGCAGTACTTC. Residues: CASSQEKREGLMTSYEQYF. The chain recombines TRBV4-3 with TRBJ2-7, with 7 bases matching TRBD2. Germline V gene data show CDR1 as LGHNA and CDR2 as YSLEER. The CDR3 contains 19 residues. J gave up 0 bases and V 0 bases, and 14 bases lay outside the gene matches.

CDR3 residues: CATSSLTHPTGELFF. In nucleotides, the CDR3 is TGTGCCACCAGTTCGCTGACTCACCCCACCGGGGAGCTGTTTTTT. The V call is TRBV15, the J call TRBJ2-2; D is uncertain. Germline loops: CDR1 LNHNV, CDR2 YYDKDF (reference sequence). The CDR3 is 15 amino acids. With 6 bases removed from V and 4 bases from J, the gap between germline ends came to 15 bases.

This chain joins TRBV7-2 and TRBJ2-1; 9 bases map to TRBD1. Germline CDR1 SGHTA, CDR2 FQGNSA. The CDR3 consists of 15 residues. With 4 bases clipped from V and 7 bases from J, the junction kept 8 bases outside the gene matches. CDR3 sequence reads: CASSWFLDRGNEQFF. CDR3 sequence (DNA): TGTGCCAGCAGCTGGTTTCTGGACAGGGGTAATGAGCAGTTCTTC.

This chain connects TRBV7-9 to TRBJ2-5, with 14 nucleotides matching TRBD2. Germline CDR1 and CDR2: SEHNR and FQNEAQ (reference sequence). This CDR3 comprises 17 residues. V dropped 2 bases and J dropped 5; count of bases not matched to a gene: 7. Here the CDR3 reads CASSLTGLAGGVETQYF. The CDR3 DNA reads as TGTGCCAGCAGCTTAACCGGACTAGCGGGAGGTGTGGAGACCCAGTACTTC.

This chain connects TRBV6-1 to TRBJ2-5, with TRBD1 matching over 8 bases. V was clipped by 2 bases and J by 4 bases; unmatched bases: 3. Germline CDR1 is MNHNS and CDR2 is SASEGT. This CDR3 is built from 14 residues. In nucleotides, the CDR3 is TGTGCCAGCAGTGAACAGGGGGCACGAGAGACCCAGTACTTC. It translates to CASSEQGARETQYF.

This chain links TRBV5-5 with TRBJ1-4; 9 positions agree with TRBD1. This CDR3 comprises 17 residues. CDR1 is SGHKS and CDR2 is YYEKEE in the germline V gene (reference sequence). The V and J ends lost 1 base and 7 bases, in that order; junction bases with no gene match: 11. CDR3: CASSLLPPGQGTEKLFF. The CDR3 DNA reads as TGTGCCAGCAGCTTGTTACCCCCCGGACAGGGGACTGAAAAACTGTTTTTT. Variable domain in full (rest from reference TRBV5-5 and TRBJ1-4): DAGVTQSPTHLIKTRGQQVTLRCSPISGHKSVSWYQQVLGQGPQFIFQYYEKEERGRGNFPDRFSARQFPNYSSELNVNALLLGDSALYLCASSLLPPGQGTEKLFFGSGTQLSVL.

The chain uses TRBV6-5 and TRBJ2-7, with D tentatively TRBD2 (5 bases). From germline, CDR1 is MNHEY and CDR2 SVGAGI. The CDR3 is 16 residues long. The V and J ends lost 0 bases and 3 bases respectively, with 15 bases between them. CDR3 DNA: TGTGCCAGCAGTTACTCGATGGGAGCGGTCCGCTACGAGCAGTACTTC. Its protein product is CASSYSMGAVRYEQYF.

The V gene is TRBV5-4, the J gene TRBJ1-2; tentative D call: TRBD1 (5 bases). V lost 4 bases and J lost 8, with 12 bases in between. This CDR3 is 12 amino acids long. The germline V gene has CDR1 SGHNT and CDR2 YYREEE (reference sequence). CDR3 in DNA: TGTGCCAGCAGCGGGGCAGAAGGAGGCTACACCTTC. Translation gives CASSGAEGGYTF.

About this clone: Other DNA sequences in the sample encode the same CDR3. The chain couples TRBV9 to TRBJ1-1; 9 positions match TRBD1. Germline V CDR1 and CDR2: SGDLS, YYNGEE. The CDR3 loop spans 16 amino acids. V shed 5 bases, J shed 0 bases, and the junction held 8 bases outside the gene matches. CDR3 DNA sequence: TGTGCCAGCAGAGTCCGGGACAGGGAAATGAACACTGAAGCTTTCTTT. Protein sequence: CASRVRDREMNTEAFF.

The chain joins TRBV5-1 to TRBJ2-7, with D perhaps matching TRBD2 (6 bases). V was clipped by 0 bases and J by 0 bases, with 10 bases between them. This CDR3 contains 15 residues. Germline values: CDR1 SGHRS, CDR2 YFSETQ. The CDR3 is CASSLDSDYSYEQYF. The CDR3 DNA reads as TGCGCCAGCAGCTTGGATTCGGACTACTCCTACGAGCAGTACTTC.

V and J are TRBV19 and TRBJ1-5; 7 bases match TRBD1. CDR3 size: 12 residues. CDR1 and CDR2 (germline): LNHDA, SQIVND (reference sequence). V lost 4 bases to trimming and J lost 15 bases; unmatched junction nucleotides: 9. CDR3 loop: CASSTRQGGTHF. CDR3 coding DNA: TGTGCCAGTAGTACCCGACAGGGTGGAACGCATTTT. Looking up the rest from reference TRBV19 and TRBJ1-5 gives the full variable domain: DGGITQSPKYLFRKEGQNVTLSCEQNLNHDAMYWYRQDPGQGLRLIYYSQIVNDFQKGDIAEGYSVSREKKESFPLTVTSAQKNPTAFYLCASSTRQGGTHFGDGTRLSIL.

The rearrangement links TRBV30 to TRBJ2-2; 11 positions match TRBD2. Germline loops: CDR1 GTSNPN, CDR2 SVGIG (reference sequence). The CDR3 runs 15 residues. The ends lost 2 bases at V and 1 base at J; junction bases unmatched: 0. The CDR3 spells CAWSTSGRNTGELFF. The CDR3 DNA follows: TGTGCCTGGAGTACTAGCGGGAGGAACACCGGGGAGCTGTTTTTT.

This clone was picked up one time. This chain connects TRBV5-6 to TRBJ2-3, with a possible D match to TRBD2 (7 bases). This CDR3 has 13 residues. Per germline, CDR1 SGHDT and CDR2 YYEEEE. Trimming cost V 3 bases and J 10 bases, with 15 bases left between them. Here the CDR3 DNA reads TGTGCCAGCAGCTCCACAGGGAGGGAAGCGCAGTATTTT. It encodes CASSSTGREAQYF.

The rearrangement links TRBV27 to TRBJ2-5; TRBD2 matches 9 bases. Germline V CDR1 and CDR2: MNHEY, SMNVEV (reference sequence). The CDR3 runs 14 residues. Trimming at V came to 5 bases and at J to 3 bases, leaving 4 bases not matched to a gene. The CDR3 DNA is TGTGCCAGCAGTCCGACTAGCGGAAAAGAGACCCAGTACTTC. Translation gives CASSPTSGKETQYF.

The rearrangement uses TRBV7-9 and TRBJ2-1; a weak D match, TRBD2 (6 bases). The germline V and J ends were trimmed by 0 bases and 6 bases, with 9 bases remaining between them. Per the germline V gene, CDR1 is SEHNR and CDR2 is FQNEAQ (reference sequence). CDR3 length: 14 residues. DNA for the CDR3: TGTGCCAGCAGCTTAGCGGGAGGATCCAATGAGCAGTTCTTC. Its protein product is CASSLAGGSNEQFF.

This sequence joins TRBV30 and TRBJ2-3; no reliable D call. Per germline, CDR1 GTSNPN and CDR2 SVGIG (reference sequence). Trimming took off 4 bases at V and 2 bases at J, with 10 bases between the two ends. The CDR3 sequence is 13 residues long. In DNA, the CDR3 is TGTGCCTGGACAAAGTGGCCCACAGATACGCAGTATTTT. It translates to CAWTKWPTDTQYF.

The V gene is TRBV18, the J gene TRBJ1-5; TRBD1 matches 8 bases. After removal of 3 bases from V and 0 bases from J, the junction contained 13 bases not matched to a gene. The length of the CDR3 is 19 residues. The V gene's germline CDR1 is KGHSH and CDR2 LQKENI. This CDR3 is CASSPLPTGDPYSNQPQHF. DNA of the CDR3: TGTGCCAGCTCACCCCTCCCGACAGGGGACCCTTATAGCAATCAGCCCCAGCATTTT.

V and J are TRBV14 and TRBJ2-1; 11 positions match TRBD2. Losses at the gene ends were 4 bases for V and 7 bases for J; bases not matched to a gene: 9. CDR1 is SGHDN, CDR2 FVKESK, per germline. The CDR3 sequence is 16 residues long. The chain's CDR3 is CASSLIAGGLVNEQFF. In DNA form, the CDR3 reads TGTGCCAGCAGCCTCATAGCGGGAGGGCTAGTAAATGAGCAGTTCTTC.

V and J are TRBV19 and TRBJ2-7; 8 bases line up with TRBD1. The germline V gene has CDR1 LNHDA and CDR2 SQIVND (reference sequence). This CDR3 has 13 amino acids. V was clipped by 8 bases and J by 1 base; unmatched bases: 4. CDR3: CASLGTGSYEQYF. CDR3 nucleotides: TGTGCCAGTCTTGGGACAGGATCCTACGAGCAGTACTTC.

The chain recombines TRBV5-4 with TRBJ2-1, with TRBD2 matching 14 bases. The CDR3 is 16 amino acids. Germline loops: CDR1 SGHNT, CDR2 YYREEE (reference sequence). Germline trimming cut 3 bases from V and 8 bases from J; bases unmatched to any gene: 7. The CDR3 nucleotides read TGTGCCAGCAGCTACGGGACTAGCGGGAGTATAGATGAGCAGTTCTTC. As protein: CASSYGTSGSIDEQFF.

The chain recombines TRBV29-1 with TRBJ2-1, with D hard to call. This CDR3 is 11 amino acids long. Germline assignment: CDR1 SQVTM and CDR2 ANQGSEA. The V gene lost 4 bases and the J gene lost 2 bases, with 3 bases spanning the gap. In DNA form, the CDR3 reads TGCAGCGTTGCAACCTACAATGAGCAGTTCTTC. It yields the protein CSVATYNEQFF.

The chain uses TRBV19 and TRBJ2-3; TRBD2 is a possible D gene (6 bases). From germline, CDR1 is LNHDA and CDR2 SQIVND (reference sequence). Deletions cut 1 base from V and 3 bases from J, with 11 bases between. The length of the CDR3 is 15 residues. The CDR3 bases are TGTGCCAGTAGTATAGTTGCCGGGAGTACAGATACGCAGTATTTT. Residues: CASSIVAGSTDTQYF.

The CDR3 DNA is TGTGCCAGCAGTTCTGGGGGCGTCGGGGAGCTGTTTTTT. Amino acid sequence: CASSSGGVGELFF. This chain links TRBV7-2 with TRBJ2-2; D is possibly TRBD1 (6 bases). V gave up 6 bases and J gave up 7 bases, with 12 bases separating them. This CDR3 comprises 13 residues. CDR1 SGHTA and CDR2 FQGNSA come from the germline V gene.

The chain joins TRBV5-1 to TRBJ1-1, with 9 bases matching TRBD1. Per germline, CDR1 SGHRS and CDR2 YFSETQ. With V trimmed by 2 bases and J by 0 bases, 8 bases remained unmatched. The CDR3 is 17 amino acids. In DNA form, the CDR3 reads TGCGCCAGCAGCTTTATCTTCCGGGACAGGGTGAACACTGAAGCTTTCTTT. This encodes CASSFIFRDRVNTEAFF.

The rearrangement uses TRBV19 and TRBJ2-1, with D maybe TRBD2 (6 bases). The length of the CDR3 is 16 residues. Germline CDR1 and CDR2: LNHDA and SQIVND (reference sequence). Trimming cost V 3 bases and J 5 bases, with 17 bases left between them. The CDR3 is CASSIGGERVHNEQFF. The CDR3 DNA follows: TGTGCCAGTAGTATTGGTGGGGAGCGGGTCCACAATGAGCAGTTCTTC.

This sequence joins TRBV5-4 and TRBJ2-5, with 11 positions matching TRBD2. Germline CDR1 reads SGHNT; CDR2 reads YYREEE (reference sequence). This CDR3 region has 16 residues. After removal of 3 bases from V and 7 bases from J, the junction contained 11 bases not matched to a gene. This chain's CDR3 is CASSSPIAGGQGTQYF. The CDR3 bases are TGTGCCAGCAGCTCCCCTATAGCGGGAGGGCAGGGGACCCAGTACTTC.

The J gene is TRBJ1-2, the V gene TRBV28, with D perhaps matching TRBD1 (5 bases). The CDR3 sequence is 18 residues long. Trimming shortened V by 5 bases and J by 6 bases, and 28 bases separated the two germline ends. CDR1 is MDHEN, CDR2 SYDVKM, per germline. In nucleotides, the CDR3 is TGTGCCAGCAGTCTTTATGCCCGACTTTCCAGGGACTTGAATGGCTACACCTTC. It codes for CASSLYARLSRDLNGYTF.